Here is one T cell receptor beta chain with its context. In TCRdb, the 5' RACE reads were re-called with MiXCR into one record per CDR3 protein. In the table there are fewer than 400,000 distinct CDR3 sequences, 10% to 15% of which are singletons. This entry belongs to a study of T-cell memory formation after mild COVID-19. The V gene end was trimmed by 6 bases and the J gene end by 8 bases; junction bases not matched to a gene: 12. Germline lookup yields CDR1 SQVTM and CDR2 ANQGSEA. The CDR3 has 14 amino acids. This TCR was recovered from a man aged 18 to 30 who had mild COVID-19 (a few samples of this study predate the infection). Cell type and time point are not known. The chain recombines TRBV29-1 with TRBJ1-4; TRBD1 matches at 7 bases. What was sequenced was PBMCs or a T cell subset sorted from them (not recorded which). CDR3 DNA: TGCAGCGTGAGGGGGACAGAGCGAACGGAAAAACTGTTTTTT. Residues: CSVRGTERTEKLFF. The full variable domain, completed using reference TRBV29-1 and TRBJ1-4, is SAVISQKPSRDICQRGTSLTIQCQVDSQVTMMFWYRQQPGQSLTLIATANQGSEATYESGFVIDKFPISRPNLTFSTLTVSNMSPEDSSIYLCSVRGTERTEKLFFGSGTQLSVL.